The rows below give T cell receptor beta chains drawn from one sample of a study of cytomegalovirus exposure and HLA in healthy donors. Clones were sequenced by immunoSEQ multiplex PCR, and TCRdb holds only the in-frame ones, with some missing. The data contain roughly 130,000 clones, more than 80% of them singletons. The sequenced sample consisted of PBMCs. The origin of the receptors is a man between 35 and 55 years old in good health and CMV-seronegative. CDR3s include the opening cysteine and the closing phenylalanine or tryptophan. The order of the fields is clone size, J gene, V gene, D gene, CDR3 protein, CDR3 DNA. A D gene is named only where the DNA matches it firmly. Clone size, where shown, is once, few, many, or a class for clones that have expanded.

clone size: -; J gene: TRBJ2-3; V gene: TRBV6-5; D gene: -; CDR3 protein: CASSYSVGGDTQYF; CDR3 DNA: TGTGCCAGCAGTTACTCGGTCGGTGGAGATACGCAGTATTTT
clone size: -; J gene: TRBJ1-2; V gene: TRBV5-6; D gene: -; CDR3 protein: CASSLTGVNYGYTF; CDR3 DNA: TGTGCCAGCAGCTTGACGGGGGTAAACTATGGCTACACCTTC
clone size: -; J gene: TRBJ2-1; V gene: TRBV4-2; D gene: -; CDR3 protein: CASSTVSYNEQFF; CDR3 DNA: TGTGCCAGCAGTACGGTCTCCTACAATGAGCAGTTCTTC
clone size: -; J gene: TRBJ2-7; V gene: TRBV2; D gene: -; CDR3 protein: CASRPGTQTYEQYF; CDR3 DNA: TGTGCCAGCAGGCCCGGGACTCAAACCTACGAGCAGTACTTC
clone size: few; J gene: TRBJ2-1; V gene: TRBV6-6; D gene: -; CDR3 protein: CASTGEQLYNEQFF; CDR3 DNA: TGTGCCAGCACAGGGGAACAGTTGTACAATGAGCAGTTCTTC
clone size: few; J gene: TRBJ2-1; V gene: TRBV4-2; D gene: -; CDR3 protein: CASSLEDGVYEQFF; CDR3 DNA: TGTGCCAGCAGCCTCGAGGACGGGGTCTATGAGCAGTTCTTC
clone size: -; J gene: TRBJ2-7; V gene: TRBV9; D gene: -; CDR3 protein: CASSVGLSYEQYF; CDR3 DNA: TGTGCCAGCAGCGTAGGTCTGTCCTACGAGCAGTACTTC
clone size: -; J gene: TRBJ2-6; V gene: TRBV5-4; D gene: TRBD1; CDR3 protein: CASSSYQGATGANVLTF; CDR3 DNA: TGTGCCAGCAGCTCTTACCAGGGGGCGACTGGGGCCAACGTCCTGACTTTC
clone size: -; J gene: TRBJ1-6; V gene: TRBV19; D gene: TRBD1; CDR3 protein: CASSGTGRGSPLHF; CDR3 DNA: TGTGCCAGTAGTGGGACAGGGAGAGGTTCACCCCTCCACTTT
clone size: -; J gene: TRBJ2-5; V gene: TRBV2; D gene: TRBD1; CDR3 protein: CASSERTGKETQYF; CDR3 DNA: TGTGCCAGCAGTGAGAGGACAGGGAAAGAGACCCAGTACTTC
clone size: -; J gene: TRBJ1-6; V gene: TRBV18; D gene: -; CDR3 protein: CASSPGRNSPLHF; CDR3 DNA: TGTGCCAGCTCACCGGGGCGCAATTCACCCCTCCACTTT
clone size: -; J gene: TRBJ2-2; V gene: TRBV5-1; D gene: TRBD1; CDR3 protein: CASSMDRAGTGELFF; CDR3 DNA: TGCGCCAGCAGTATGGACAGGGCGGGCACCGGGGAGCTGTTTTTT
clone size: once; J gene: TRBJ2-3; V gene: TRBV25-1; D gene: -; CDR3 protein: CASSGSGGSTDTQYF; CDR3 DNA: TGTGCCAGCAGTGGTTCTGGCGGGAGCACAGATACGCAGTATTTT
clone size: -; J gene: TRBJ2-2; V gene: TRBV2; D gene: -; CDR3 protein: CASSEQGYNTGELFF; CDR3 DNA: TGTGCCAGCAGTGAACAGGGGTATAACACCGGGGAGCTGTTTTTT
clone size: -; J gene: TRBJ1-2; V gene: TRBV28; D gene: TRBD1; CDR3 protein: CASDIGSQGAVYGYTF; CDR3 DNA: TGTGCCAGCGACATTGGATCACAGGGGGCTGTCTATGGCTACACCTTC
clone size: -; J gene: TRBJ1-1; V gene: TRBV15; D gene: -; CDR3 protein: CATRETGTEAFF; CDR3 DNA: TGTGCCACCAGAGAGACAGGCACTGAAGCTTTCTTT
clone size: -; J gene: TRBJ1-5; V gene: TRBV2; D gene: -; CDR3 protein: CASSVRGNQPQHF; CDR3 DNA: TGTGCCAGCAGCGTCAGGGGCAATCAGCCCCAGCATTTT
clone size: once; J gene: TRBJ1-1; V gene: TRBV5-1; D gene: -; CDR3 protein: CASSADPQGLGTEAFF; CDR3 DNA: TGCGCCAGCAGCGCCGACCCGCAGGGACTCGGCACTGAAGCTTTCTTT
clone size: few; J gene: TRBJ2-7; V gene: TRBV28; D gene: TRBD2; CDR3 protein: CASSSPGLAGTYEQYF; CDR3 DNA: TGTGCCAGCAGTTCCCCGGGACTAGCGGGAACCTACGAGCAGTACTTC
clone size: once; J gene: TRBJ2-2; V gene: TRBV5-1; D gene: -; CDR3 protein: CASKEGTNTGELFF; CDR3 DNA: TGCGCCAGCAAGGAGGGGACGAACACCGGGGAGCTGTTTTTT
clone size: -; J gene: TRBJ1-5; V gene: TRBV10-1; D gene: -; CDR3 protein: CASSESAGLNQPQHF; CDR3 DNA: TGCGCCAGCAGTGAGTCGGCAGGGCTGAATCAGCCCCAGCATTTT
clone size: -; J gene: TRBJ2-5; V gene: TRBV28; D gene: TRBD2; CDR3 protein: CASSPRLAGNQETQYF; CDR3 DNA: TGTGCCAGCAGTCCCCGACTAGCGGGGAACCAAGAGACCCAGTACTTC
clone size: once; J gene: TRBJ2-2; V gene: TRBV25-1; D gene: -; CDR3 protein: CASSVQTGELFF; CDR3 DNA: TGTGCCAGCAGTGTCCAAACCGGGGAGCTGTTTTTT
clone size: -; J gene: TRBJ2-7; V gene: TRBV9; D gene: TRBD1; CDR3 protein: CASSLTGGPYEQYF; CDR3 DNA: TGTGCCAGCAGCTTAACAGGGGGTCCCTACGAGCAGTACTTC
clone size: -; J gene: TRBJ2-5; V gene: TRBV25-1; D gene: TRBD2; CDR3 protein: CASSEFPSGTQETQYF; CDR3 DNA: TGTGCCAGCAGTGAATTCCCTAGCGGAACCCAAGAGACCCAGTACTTC
clone size: few; J gene: TRBJ1-5; V gene: TRBV27; D gene: TRBD1; CDR3 protein: CASSGQGNQPQHF; CDR3 DNA: TGTGCCAGCAGTGGACAGGGGAACCAGCCCCAGCATTTT
clone size: -; J gene: TRBJ2-7; V gene: TRBV4-2; D gene: TRBD2; CDR3 protein: CASSQQQGTTQFYEQYF; CDR3 DNA: TGTGCCAGCAGCCAACAACAAGGGACTACTCAGTTCTACGAGCAGTACTTC
clone size: -; J gene: TRBJ1-6; V gene: TRBV2; D gene: -; CDR3 protein: CASSEGGHPNSPLHF; CDR3 DNA: TGTGCCAGCAGTGAAGGGGGACACCCTAATTCACCCCTCCACTTT
clone size: -; J gene: TRBJ1-1; V gene: TRBV6-5; D gene: -; CDR3 protein: CASSYRPTGRNTEAFF; CDR3 DNA: TGTGCCAGCAGTTACCGACCTACGGGGAGGAACACTGAAGCTTTCTTT
clone size: -; J gene: TRBJ1-6; V gene: TRBV2; D gene: -; CDR3 protein: CASSPGEGSYNSPLHF; CDR3 DNA: TGTGCCAGCAGCCCGGGGGAGGGATCGTACAATTCACCCCTCCACTTT
clone size: -; J gene: TRBJ1-5; V gene: TRBV30; D gene: -; CDR3 protein: CAWRGKTGPQPQHF; CDR3 DNA: TGTGCCTGGAGGGGCAAAACAGGACCTCAGCCCCAGCATTTT
clone size: -; J gene: TRBJ2-3; V gene: TRBV5-1; D gene: TRBD1; CDR3 protein: CASRQGTATDTQYF; CDR3 DNA: TGCGCCAGCAGACAGGGGACGGCCACAGATACGCAGTATTTT
clone size: -; J gene: TRBJ2-7; V gene: TRBV9; D gene: TRBD2; CDR3 protein: CASSVDLAVYEQYF; CDR3 DNA: TGTGCCAGCAGCGTAGATCTAGCGGTCTACGAGCAGTACTTC
clone size: -; J gene: TRBJ2-1; V gene: TRBV7-6; D gene: TRBD1; CDR3 protein: CASSRAGQGIYEQFF; CDR3 DNA: TGTGCCAGCAGCCGAGCGGGACAGGGGATTTATGAGCAGTTCTTC
clone size: -; J gene: TRBJ2-1; V gene: TRBV11-2; D gene: TRBD2; CDR3 protein: CASNNMGTSGSREQFF; CDR3 DNA: TGTGCCAGCAACAATATGGGGACTAGCGGGAGTCGAGAGCAGTTCTTC
clone size: -; J gene: TRBJ2-3; V gene: TRBV5-1; D gene: TRBD2; CDR3 protein: CASSLGLAGSTDTQYF; CDR3 DNA: TGCGCCAGCAGCTTAGGACTAGCGGGAAGCACAGATACGCAGTATTTT
clone size: -; J gene: TRBJ2-3; V gene: TRBV10-3; D gene: -; CDR3 protein: CAISVSGGTDTQYF; CDR3 DNA: TGTGCCATCAGTGTCTCGGGAGGCACAGATACGCAGTATTTT
clone size: -; J gene: TRBJ2-6; V gene: TRBV5-5; D gene: -; CDR3 protein: CASSFTGANVLTF; CDR3 DNA: TGTGCCAGCAGCTTTACTGGGGCCAACGTCCTGACTTTC
clone size: -; J gene: TRBJ2-2; V gene: TRBV19; D gene: -; CDR3 protein: CASSTRQYRAGELFF; CDR3 DNA: TGTGCCAGTAGCACCAGACAGTATCGCGCCGGGGAGCTGTTTTTT
clone size: -; J gene: TRBJ1-5; V gene: TRBV19; D gene: -; CDR3 protein: CASSPRGGVDQPQHF; CDR3 DNA: TGTGCCAGTAGTCCCCGTGGGGGGGTGGATCAGCCCCAGCATTTT
clone size: -; J gene: TRBJ2-7; V gene: TRBV6-5; D gene: TRBD2; CDR3 protein: CASKPGALGGNEQYF; CDR3 DNA: TGTGCCAGCAAACCTGGGGCCCTGGGGGGGAACGAGCAGTACTTC
clone size: -; J gene: TRBJ2-7; V gene: TRBV6-5; D gene: TRBD2; CDR3 protein: CASSSIPGLAGSEQYF; CDR3 DNA: TGTGCCAGCAGTTCGATTCCGGGACTAGCGGGATCCGAGCAGTACTTC
clone size: -; J gene: TRBJ2-3; V gene: TRBV6-1; D gene: -; CDR3 protein: CASLVTTDTQYF; CDR3 DNA: TGTGCCAGCTTAGTCACGACAGATACGCAGTATTTT
clone size: -; J gene: TRBJ1-5; V gene: TRBV28; D gene: TRBD1; CDR3 protein: CASSSITGGGQPQHF; CDR3 DNA: TGTGCCAGCAGTTCAATAACAGGGGGAGGTCAGCCCCAGCATTTT
clone size: once; J gene: TRBJ2-7; V gene: TRBV30; D gene: TRBD1; CDR3 protein: CAWSATGGWVEQYF; CDR3 DNA: TGTGCCTGGAGTGCCACAGGGGGCTGGGTCGAGCAGTACTTC
clone size: once; J gene: TRBJ2-7; V gene: TRBV5-1; D gene: TRBD2; CDR3 protein: CASSRARGVYEQYF; CDR3 DNA: TGCGCCAGCTCCCGAGCTCGGGGGGTCTACGAGCAGTACTTC
clone size: -; J gene: TRBJ2-3; V gene: TRBV5-1; D gene: -; CDR3 protein: CASNSRATTDTQYF; CDR3 DNA: TGCGCCAGCAACTCGAGAGCTACCACAGATACGCAGTATTTT
clone size: -; J gene: TRBJ2-5; V gene: TRBV6-6; D gene: -; CDR3 protein: CASSYSPKGETQYF; CDR3 DNA: TGTGCCAGCAGTTACTCTCCAAAGGGGGAGACCCAGTACTTC
clone size: -; J gene: TRBJ1-2; V gene: TRBV29-1; D gene: -; CDR3 protein: CSVDVPMAGNNYGYTF; CDR3 DNA: TGCAGCGTTGACGTTCCGATGGCAGGGAATAACTATGGCTACACCTTC
clone size: -; J gene: TRBJ2-3; V gene: TRBV5-1; D gene: TRBD2; CDR3 protein: CASSLKRGFSTDTQYF; CDR3 DNA: TGCGCCAGCAGCTTGAAGCGGGGCTTCAGCACAGATACGCAGTATTTT
clone size: -; J gene: TRBJ2-5; V gene: TRBV6-5; D gene: -; CDR3 protein: CASSYGGSQETQYF; CDR3 DNA: TGTGCCAGCAGTTACGGAGGCAGCCAAGAGACCCAGTACTTC